This TCR beta chain is drawn from a study of T cell repertoires in cytomegalovirus infection. Overall study: Recently identified HLA-C-restricted CMV epitopes were used, and well-studied HLA-B-restricted CMV epitopes were used as well. Through public TCR beta signatures, both CMV infection and matching HLA type were indicated.

TCRdb reanalysed the reads using MiXCR and keeps one entry per CDR3 protein. Found here are approximately 730,000 distinct CDR3 sequences, around a third of them singletons; the top ten hold roughly 18%. Germline CDR1 SGHTA, CDR2 FQGNSA. This CDR3 spans 13 amino acids. V was pared by 5 bases and J by 7 bases, with 6 bases of the junction left unmatched. This clonotype was seen many times. Its antigen remains unidentified. Findings of the study overall: HLA-C-restricted CMV-specific TCR beta clonotypes prevailed in the ex vivo response. Carriage of CMV together with the relevant HLA was identifiable through cumulative public TCR beta family frequency.

This sample comprised cultured PBMCs, obtained from culture after CMV antigen stimulation. The clonotype comes from a human donor in good health (CMV status not recorded). Some clones in this sample may be carry-over from other donors' samples. This chain joins TRBV7-2 and TRBJ2-3; 7 positions match TRBD1. The CDR3 reads CASSADRANTQYF. CDR3 DNA sequence: TGTGCCAGCAGCGCCGACAGGGCGAATACGCAGTATTTT.